Below, 29 T cell receptor beta chains from the same sample are listed, as sequenced in a study of shared T cell receptors in the human thymus. The protocol was immunoSEQ multiplex PCR, while the TCRdb copy is restricted to in-frame clones and leaves out a portion. The sample consists of some 700,000 clones, 80% to 90% of them appearing once. The same specimen was also included in a second study, on human thymus T cells.

Sequenced sample: thymocytes. The receptors come from a girl under three years old with a congenital heart defect.

The CDR3 coding sequence is TGCGCCAGCAGCTTGACCCAGACAGGGAACACTGAAGCTTTCTTT. Translation: CASSLTQTGNTEAFF. The rearrangement links TRBV5-1 to TRBJ1-1; D might be TRBD1 (6 bases). This CDR3 spans 15 amino acids. Germline V CDR1 and CDR2: SGHRS, YFSETQ. Trimming pared 1 base from V and 1 base from J, leaving 11 bases between. The full variable domain, with the rest looked up from reference TRBV5-1 and TRBJ1-1, is KAGVTQTPRYLIKTRGQQVTLSCSPISGHRSVSWYQQTPGQGLQFLFEYFSETQRNKGNFPGRFSGRQFSNSRSEMNVSTLELGDSALYLCASSLTQTGNTEAFFGQGTRLTVV.

The chain has TRBV6-1 and TRBJ2-7; D gene ambiguous. The germline CDR1 and CDR2 sequences are MNHNS and SASEGT. Trimming took 7 bases from V and 0 from J, leaving 16 bases between them. This CDR3 spans 15 amino acids. The CDR3 sequence is CASNAVECSSYEQYF. CDR3 in DNA: TGTGCCAGCAATGCGGTAGAGTGTAGCTCCTACGAGCAGTACTTC.

The V call is TRBV4-1, the J call TRBJ1-3; TRBD1 aligns across 9 bases. Germline V gene sequence: CDR1 MGHRA, CDR2 YSYEKL. V was pared by 3 bases and J by 1 base, with 4 bases of the junction left unmatched. CDR3 length: 16 amino acids. This chain's CDR3 is CASSHKDRGSGNTIYF. The CDR3 nucleotides are TGCGCCAGCAGCCATAAGGACAGGGGTTCTGGAAACACCATATATTTT.

V usage is TRBV4-3 and J usage is TRBJ2-7, with D possibly being TRBD2 (5 bases). V lost 1 base and J 3 bases, leaving 10 bases between the germline ends. This CDR3 contains 14 residues. Germline CDR1 reads LGHNA; CDR2 reads YSLEER. The CDR3 is CASSQVSSGYEQYF. The CDR3 DNA follows: TGCGCCAGCAGCCAAGTAAGCAGCGGCTACGAGCAGTACTTC.

The J gene is TRBJ2-2, the V gene TRBV5-1, with 7 bases fitting TRBD1. There are 17 residues in the CDR3. V lost 0 bases, J lost 0 bases, and 5 bases stayed unmatched. CDR1 and CDR2 (germline): SGHRS, YFSETQ. The CDR3 DNA reads as TGCGCCAGCAGCTTGGTTAGACAGGGCCCGAACACCGGGGAGCTGTTTTTT. Its protein product is CASSLVRQGPNTGELFF. The whole variable domain, remainder taken from reference TRBV5-1 and TRBJ2-2, is KAGVTQTPRYLIKTRGQQVTLSCSPISGHRSVSWYQQTPGQGLQFLFEYFSETQRNKGNFPGRFSGRQFSNSRSEMNVSTLELGDSALYLCASSLVRQGPNTGELFFGEGSRLTVL.

The chain carries TRBV5-4 and TRBJ2-1; 7 nucleotides align to TRBD1. V lost 4 bases, J lost 1 base, and 5 bases stayed unmatched. Germline V gene data show CDR1 as SGHNT and CDR2 as YYREEE (reference sequence). The CDR3 loop spans 15 amino acids. The CDR3 is CASSRTGLSYNEQFF. CDR3 sequence (DNA): TGTGCCAGCAGCCGGACAGGTCTTTCCTACAATGAGCAGTTCTTC.

The gene calls are TRBV15 and TRBJ2-5; 10 nucleotides align to TRBD1. CDR3 length: 19 residues. The trim removed 2 bases at V and 5 bases at J, leaving 17 bases unmatched. Germline lookup yields CDR1 LNHNV and CDR2 YYDKDF (reference sequence). The CDR3 spells CATSRRQNHRDRGWETQYF. CDR3 DNA: TGTGCCACCAGCAGACGACAGAATCACCGGGACAGGGGTTGGGAGACCCAGTACTTC.

This clone was seen just once. V gene TRBV4-1 combines with J gene TRBJ2-7, with D uncertain. Germline CDR1 MGHRA, CDR2 YSYEKL. The CDR3 consists of 13 residues. Deletions cut 0 bases from V and 0 bases from J, with 3 bases between. CDR3 coding DNA: TGCGCCAGCAGCCAAGACGGCTCCTACGAGCAGTACTTC. It encodes CASSQDGSYEQYF.

The chain is built from TRBV27 and TRBJ1-1; D gene unclear. The CDR3 is 13 residues long. V lost 3 bases, J lost 7 bases, and 12 bases lay in between. CDR1 MNHEY and CDR2 SMNVEV come from the germline V gene (reference sequence). The CDR3 DNA follows: TGTGCCAGCAGTTTGAGGGTCGGGAATGAAGCTTTCTTT. Amino acid sequence: CASSLRVGNEAFF.

The chain has TRBV4-3 and TRBJ2-3; the match to TRBD1 covers 7 bases. CDR3 length: 18 residues. Germline values: CDR1 LGHNA, CDR2 YSLEER. J gave up 2 bases and V 2 bases, and 13 bases lay outside the gene matches. The CDR3 sequence: CASSQNVRDSVPTDTQYF. Written as DNA, the CDR3 is TGCGCCAGCAGCCAAAATGTTAGGGACAGCGTCCCCACAGATACGCAGTATTTT.

The V gene is TRBV7-8, the J gene TRBJ2-1; possibly TRBD2 for D (6 bases). Trimming pared 5 bases from V and 7 bases from J, leaving 18 bases between. The CDR3 spans 15 residues. Germline V gene lookup returns CDR1 SGHVS and CDR2 FQNEAQ. Here the CDR3 DNA reads TGTGCCAGCAGCCGCCCGGGCCTAGCGAGGAATGAGCAGTTCTTC. Amino acids: CASSRPGLARNEQFF.

V and J are TRBV6-6 and TRBJ1-2; tentative D call: TRBD1 (5 bases). The ends were cut back, 9 bases at V and 3 bases at J, with 23 bases in the middle. Germline assignment: CDR1 MNHNY and CDR2 SVGAGI (reference sequence). This CDR3 region has 16 residues. The CDR3 region is CASSPPGGGFDYGYTF. Written as DNA, the CDR3 is TGTGCCAGTTCCCCACCCGGGGGGGGGTTTGACTATGGCTACACCTTC.

The chain combines TRBV14 with TRBJ1-6; D is perhaps TRBD1 (6 bases). From germline, CDR1 is SGHDN and CDR2 FVKESK. V was pared by 0 bases and J by 3 bases, with 15 bases between. The CDR3 extends over 18 amino acids. The CDR3 bases are TGTGCCAGCAGCCAAGATTGGCGACAGGACAACTATAATTCACCCCTCCACTTT. It codes for CASSQDWRQDNYNSPLHF.

This chain links TRBV7-2 with TRBJ1-2, with 7 bases that match TRBD1. V gave up 1 base and J gave up 0 bases; unmatched junction bases: 2. The CDR3 is 15 amino acids. Germline CDR1 is SGHTA and CDR2 is FQGNSA. This CDR3 is CASSLGTGSNYGYTF. The CDR3 DNA sequence: TGTGCCAGCAGCTTAGGGACAGGTTCTAACTATGGCTACACCTTC.

The gene calls are TRBV6-6 and TRBJ1-6, with D perhaps TRBD1 (6 bases). Trimming took 0 bases from V and 8 from J, leaving 8 bases between them. The CDR3 runs 14 residues. CDR1 and CDR2 from the germline V gene are MNHNY and SVGAGI (reference sequence). DNA for the CDR3: TGTGCCAGCAGTTACTCCTACAGGGATTCACCCCTCCACTTT. Its translation: CASSYSYRDSPLHF.

The chain recombines TRBV14 with TRBJ1-6; 10 bases agree with TRBD1. This CDR3 spans 15 amino acids. The V segment lost 4 bases and the J segment 7 bases; nucleotides outside the gene matches: 4. Germline V lookup: CDR1 SGHDN, CDR2 FVKESK. In nucleotides, the CDR3 is TGTGCCAGCAGCCTAATGGACAGGGGGAATTCACCCCTCCACTTT. It yields the protein CASSLMDRGNSPLHF.

The rearrangement uses TRBV9 and TRBJ2-1; 9 bases fit TRBD2. CDR1 and CDR2 from the germline V gene are SGDLS and YYNGEE. There are 17 residues in the CDR3. Trimming removed 0 bases from V and 7 bases from J; junction bases left unmatched: 11. The CDR3: CASSVATGRGGQNEQFF. CDR3 DNA sequence: TGTGCCAGCAGCGTAGCTACGGGGCGGGGGGGCCAAAATGAGCAGTTCTTC.

This chain links TRBV9 with TRBJ1-2; TRBD1 agrees at 8 bases. With V trimmed by 6 bases and J by 1 base, 32 bases remained unmatched. Germline assignment: CDR1 SGDLS and CDR2 YYNGEE. The CDR3 contains 23 residues. The CDR3 sequence is CASTTILQTGDPRHWDYNYGYTF. The CDR3 coding sequence is TGTGCCAGCACCACCATTCTTCAGACAGGGGATCCGCGTCATTGGGACTATAACTATGGCTACACCTTC.

The chain carries TRBV6-1 and TRBJ1-5; the D gene is possibly TRBD1 (5 bases). The CDR3 consists of 15 residues. Germline loops: CDR1 MNHNS, CDR2 SASEGT. V dropped 0 bases and J dropped 4 bases, with 10 bases sitting between them. The CDR3 protein is CASSEAGRDNQPQHF. The CDR3 DNA sequence: TGTGCCAGCAGTGAAGCAGGCAGGGATAATCAGCCCCAGCATTTT.

The rearrangement links TRBV29-1 to TRBJ1-1; D is unresolved. The CDR3 runs 13 residues. CDR1 SQVTM and CDR2 ANQGSEA come from the germline V gene. V dropped 5 bases and J dropped 4 bases, with 14 bases sitting between them. The CDR3 DNA follows: TGCAGCGTTCCCAGCCGGGGAGCCACTGAAGCTTTCTTT. This translates into CSVPSRGATEAFF.

The chain has TRBV4-1 and TRBJ1-1; weak D call: TRBD1 (6 bases). This CDR3 contains 12 residues. V lost 4 bases and J 6 bases, leaving 9 bases between the germline ends. Germline CDR1 and CDR2: MGHRA and YSYEKL. CDR3 DNA: TGCGCCAGCAGCCCCCGGACAGCTGAAGCTTTCTTT. As protein: CASSPRTAEAFF.

Here the CDR3 reads CASSIGRELDDGYTF. CDR3 nucleotide sequence: TGTGCCAGCAGCATTGGCCGGGAACTTGACGATGGCTACACCTTC. V and J are TRBV5-6 and TRBJ1-2; no definite D call. V lost 4 bases to trimming and J lost 6 bases, with 19 bases between them. This CDR3 is 15 amino acids long. The V gene's germline CDR1 is SGHDT and CDR2 YYEEEE.

V usage is TRBV5-1 and J usage is TRBJ1-1; D gene unclear. V dropped 2 bases and J dropped 3 bases, with 8 bases sitting between them. The CDR3 spans 13 residues. Germline CDR1 SGHRS, CDR2 YFSETQ. The CDR3 loop reads CASSFERDTEAFF. CDR3 sequence (DNA): TGCGCCAGCAGCTTCGAGAGGGACACTGAAGCTTTCTTT.

The rearrangement uses TRBV6-6 and TRBJ2-7; 10 nucleotides agree with TRBD1. There are 16 residues in the CDR3. The ends lost 5 bases at V and 5 bases at J; junction bases unmatched: 12. Germline CDR1 is MNHNY and CDR2 is SVGAGI (reference sequence). This CDR3 reads CASSTSNDRGLNEQYF. For the CDR3, the DNA is TGTGCCAGCAGTACTTCTAACGACAGGGGGCTCAACGAGCAGTACTTC.

V and J are TRBV4-1 and TRBJ1-4, with 7 bases matching TRBD1. The CDR3 covers 21 residues. Germline CDR1 is MGHRA and CDR2 is YSYEKL. V lost 0 bases, J lost 6 bases, and 22 bases stayed unmatched. The CDR3 region has the DNA TGCGCCAGCAGCCAAGATAAAGACGACAGGGAGAGTCCGGTTCCCCATGAAAAACTGTTTTTT. Translated: CASSQDKDDRESPVPHEKLFF.

This clone is a singleton in its sample. V and J are TRBV7-2 and TRBJ2-7; 9 bases are a match to TRBD1. The CDR3 runs 15 residues. The V segment lost 4 bases and the J segment 4 bases; nucleotides outside the gene matches: 8. Germline-derived CDR1 and CDR2 are SGHTA and FQGNSA. The CDR3 region has the DNA TGTGCCAGCAGCTGGACCGGGACAGGGTTTTACGAGCAGTACTTC. It yields the protein CASSWTGTGFYEQYF.

V usage is TRBV9 and J usage is TRBJ1-1, with D possibly matching TRBD1 (6 bases). CDR1 and CDR2 (germline): SGDLS, YYNGEE. The germline V and J ends were trimmed by 3 bases and 8 bases, with 11 bases remaining between them. CDR3 length: 12 amino acids. This CDR3 reads CASSAGTREAFF. DNA of the CDR3: TGTGCCAGCAGCGCTGGGACAAGAGAAGCTTTCTTT.

The chain is built from TRBV7-9 and TRBJ1-1, with 8 bases matching TRBD1. The V segment lost 5 bases and the J segment 6 bases; nucleotides outside the gene matches: 11. This CDR3 has 15 residues. Germline loops: CDR1 SEHNR, CDR2 FQNEAQ (reference sequence). The CDR3 spells CASSSIRGRRAEAFF. In nucleotides, the CDR3 is TGTGCCAGCAGCAGCATCAGGGGGCGGAGGGCTGAAGCTTTCTTT. The entire variable domain, with the rest obtained from reference TRBV7-9 and TRBJ1-1, is as follows: DTGVSQNPRHKITKRGQNVTFRCDPISEHNRLYWYRQTLGQGPEFLTYFQNEAQLEKSRLLSDRFSAERPKGSFSTLEIQRTEQGDSAMYLCASSSIRGRRAEAFFGQGTRLTVV.

This clone was counted a few times. The rearrangement links TRBV29-1 to TRBJ2-1; a weak D match, TRBD1 (6 bases). CDR1 is SQVTM, CDR2 ANQGSEA, per germline. The germline V and J ends were trimmed by 7 bases and 8 bases, with 12 bases remaining between them. The CDR3 length is 11 residues. Here the CDR3 DNA reads TGCAGCGCGGCAGGGGATCATGAGCAGTTCTTC. This codes for CSAAGDHEQFF.